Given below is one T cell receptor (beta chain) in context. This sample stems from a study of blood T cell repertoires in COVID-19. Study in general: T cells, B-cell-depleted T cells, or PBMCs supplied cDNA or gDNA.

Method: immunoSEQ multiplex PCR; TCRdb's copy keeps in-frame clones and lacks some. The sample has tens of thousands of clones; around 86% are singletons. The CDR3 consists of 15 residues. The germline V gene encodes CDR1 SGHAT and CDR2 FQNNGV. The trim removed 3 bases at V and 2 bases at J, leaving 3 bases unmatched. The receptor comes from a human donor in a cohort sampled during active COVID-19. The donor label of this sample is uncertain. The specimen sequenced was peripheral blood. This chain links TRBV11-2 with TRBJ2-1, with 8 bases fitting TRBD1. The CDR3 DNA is TGTGCCAGCAGCTTGGACAGGGCGGCCTACAATGAGCAGTTCTTC. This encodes CASSLDRAAYNEQFF.